A single sample gave rise to the 11 T cell receptor beta chains below, sequenced in a study of T-cell memory formation after mild COVID-19. TCRdb processed the 5' RACE reads anew with MiXCR; each CDR3 protein has one entry. The sample lists just over 400,000 distinct CDR3 sequences, 20% to 30% occurring once. The source material was PBMCs or a T cell subset sorted from them (not recorded which). The source is an adult woman who had mild COVID-19 (a few samples of this study predate the infection). Cell type and time point are not known.

The chain links TRBV11-3 to TRBJ2-7; D may be TRBD1 or TRBD2 (5 bases each). Germline lookup yields CDR1 SGHNT and CDR2 YENEEA. The CDR3 length is 13 residues. Trimming stripped 1 base from V and 5 bases from J, with 9 bases between. CDR3 protein: CASSLGGFDEQYF. The DNA for the CDR3 is TGTGCCAGCAGCTTAGGGGGGTTTGACGAGCAGTACTTC.

This clonotype appeared a few times. CDR3 bases: TGTGCCAGCAGCTTTAGCGGGAGGGTTAGCTCCTACGAGCAGTACTTC. Translating it yields CASSFSGRVSSYEQYF. This chain uses TRBV5-5 with TRBJ2-7; 11 bases agree with TRBD2. The junction had 4 bases not matched to a gene; V was cut back by 2 bases and J by 0 bases. The CDR3 covers 16 residues. In germline, CDR1 is SGHKS, CDR2 YYEKEE (reference sequence). Looking up the rest from reference TRBV5-5 and TRBJ2-7 gives the full variable domain: DAGVTQSPTHLIKTRGQQVTLRCSPISGHKSVSWYQQVLGQGPQFIFQYYEKEERGRGNFPDRFSARQFPNYSSELNVNALLLGDSALYLCASSFSGRVSSYEQYFGPGTRLTVT.

This rearrangement joins TRBV20-1 to TRBJ2-1; 10 bases map to TRBD2. The ends lost 2 bases at V and 3 bases at J; junction bases unmatched: 7. The CDR3 covers 16 residues. CDR1 DFQATT and CDR2 SNEGSKA come from the germline V gene (reference sequence). The DNA for the CDR3 is TGCAGTGCTAGAAGCCAAGGACTAGCGGTCTACAATGAGCAGTTCTTC. This gives the protein CSARSQGLAVYNEQFF.

V gene TRBV27 combines with J gene TRBJ2-1; 10 bases agree with TRBD1. CDR1 is MNHEY and CDR2 is SMNVEV in the germline V gene (reference sequence). The CDR3 is made up of 15 amino acids. V dropped 5 bases and J dropped 6; count of bases not matched to a gene: 7. CDR3 protein: CASSILRTGGNEQFF. The CDR3, as DNA: TGTGCCAGCAGTATACTCCGGACAGGGGGCAATGAGCAGTTCTTC.

This chain links TRBV15 with TRBJ2-1, with a tentative D call TRBD1 (6 bases). Trimming pared 3 bases from V and 2 bases from J, leaving 11 bases between. Germline V gene data show CDR1 as LNHNV and CDR2 as YYDKDF (reference sequence). This CDR3 spans 15 amino acids. In DNA, the CDR3 is TGTGCCACCAGCAGCCGGGACAAGGCCTACAATGAGCAGTTCTTC. Amino acid sequence: CATSSRDKAYNEQFF.

The rearrangement uses TRBV6-2 or TRBV6-3 and TRBJ1-1; unclear D gene. The CDR3 covers 13 residues. Germline V lookup: CDR1 MNHEY, CDR2 SVGEGT. The V gene lost 2 bases and the J gene lost 7 bases, with 11 bases spanning the gap. This CDR3 reads CASSYHRVVEAFF. The CDR3 nucleotides are TGTGCCAGCAGTTACCATAGGGTGGTTGAAGCTTTCTTT.

This clonotype came up a few times. The chain has TRBV11-2 and TRBJ2-1, with D possibly TRBD2 on 6 matching bases. Germline CDR1 and CDR2: SGHAT and FQNNGV. CDR3 length: 16 residues. V gave up 2 bases and J gave up 3 bases, with 14 bases separating them. CDR3 coding DNA: TGTGCCAGCAGCTTACGGCAGGGTAGCGGCTACAATGAGCAGTTCTTC. It specifies CASSLRQGSGYNEQFF. Based on the CDR3 plus reference TRBV11-2 and TRBJ2-1, the full variable domain is EAGVAQSPRYKIIEKRQSVAFWCNPISGHATLYWYQQILGQGPKLLIQFQNNGVVDDSQLPKDRFSAERLKGVDSTLKIQPAKLEDSAVYLCASSLRQGSGYNEQFFGPGTRLTVL.

This chain joins TRBV5-1 and TRBJ2-7; the D call may be TRBD1 or TRBD2 (6 bases each). CDR1 and CDR2 (germline): SGHRS, YFSETQ. V was trimmed by 0 bases and J by 6 bases, leaving 16 bases between them. This CDR3 region has 15 residues. CDR3 loop: CASSLVRTEGGEQYF. DNA for the CDR3: TGCGCCAGCAGCTTGGTGCGGACAGAGGGAGGCGAGCAGTACTTC.

This clonotype turned up a few times. This chain connects TRBV5-1 to TRBJ2-3, with unresolved D. Germline V gives CDR1 SGHRS, CDR2 YFSETQ. V was pared by 1 base and J by 4 bases, with 10 bases between. The CDR3 length is 14 residues. In nucleotides, the CDR3 is TGCGCCAGCAGCTTGTATTCGGCAGCAGATACGCAGTATTTT. Its translation: CASSLYSAADTQYF.

This clonotype was seen a handful of times. The rearrangement uses TRBV7-9 and TRBJ2-5; 8 bases map to TRBD2. V was clipped by 2 bases and J by 3 bases; unmatched bases: 8. The germline V gene encodes CDR1 SEHNR and CDR2 FQNEAQ (reference sequence). The CDR3 is 16 residues long. Here the CDR3 reads CASSLSLRSGKETQYF. DNA for the CDR3: TGTGCCAGCAGCTTATCTTTGCGTAGCGGGAAAGAGACCCAGTACTTC.

This sequence joins TRBV24-1 and TRBJ2-6, with D perhaps given as TRBD1 or TRBD2 (5 bases each). Per the germline V gene, CDR1 is KGHDR and CDR2 is SFDVKD. This CDR3 contains 15 residues. V lost 4 bases, J lost 4 bases, and 10 bases lay in between. In DNA form, the CDR3 reads TGTGCCACCAGTGAGAGGGGCGAAGGGGCCAACGTCCTGACTTTC. Its protein is CATSERGEGANVLTF.